These 30 T cell receptor beta chains originate from one sample sequenced in a study of cytomegalovirus exposure and HLA in healthy donors. Use of 60 Vbeta and 13 Jbeta primers characterized the PCR. Some clones are missing from TCRdb's copy, which holds only in-frame ones; the method was immunoSEQ multiplex PCR. The sample holds over 100,000 clones, roughly three quarters seen once. Sequenced sample: PBMCs. The source of these receptors is a woman between 40 and 50 years old in good health and CMV-seropositive.

The chain joins TRBV6-4 to TRBJ2-1, with TRBD1 matching over 9 bases. Losses at the gene ends were 0 bases for V and 4 bases for J; bases not matched to a gene: 4. The V gene's germline CDR1 is MRHNA and CDR2 SNTAGT. This CDR3 contains 16 residues. The CDR3 region has the DNA TGTGCCAGCAGTGACTCCGACAGGGGGGATTACAATGAGCAGTTCTTC. As protein: CASSDSDRGDYNEQFF.

Remarks on this clone: Other nucleotide sequences from this sample produce the same CDR3. The chain joins TRBV7-2 to TRBJ1-2; D call uncertain. Germline values: CDR1 SGHTA, CDR2 FQGNSA. The germline V and J ends were trimmed by 1 base and 5 bases, with 5 bases remaining between them. The CDR3 sequence is 12 residues long. DNA of the CDR3: TGTGCCAGCAGCTTAGACTCGTATGGCTACACCTTC. Translated, it gives CASSLDSYGYTF. Variable domain in full (rest from reference TRBV7-2 and TRBJ1-2): GAGVSQSPSNKVTEKGKDVELRCDPISGHTALYWYRQSLGQGLEFLIYFQGNSAPDKSGLPSDRFSAERTGGSVSTLTIQRTQQEDSAVYLCASSLDSYGYTFGSGTRLTVV.

The J gene is TRBJ2-3, the V gene TRBV9, with a weak D call TRBD1 (6 bases). The CDR3 covers 15 residues. Germline V lookup: CDR1 SGDLS, CDR2 YYNGEE. Trimming pared 0 bases from V and 7 bases from J, leaving 15 bases between. CDR3 loop: CASSVEGGVLNTQYF. The CDR3 region has the DNA TGTGCCAGCAGCGTAGAAGGGGGAGTATTAAATACGCAGTATTTT.

The chain employs TRBV7-9 and TRBJ2-7; 7 bases align to TRBD1. Losses at the gene ends were 3 bases for V and 1 base for J; bases not matched to a gene: 9. Per germline, CDR1 SEHNR and CDR2 FQNEAQ (reference sequence). The CDR3 is made up of 16 amino acids. This CDR3 is CASSFPWQGDSYEQYF. The CDR3 coding sequence is TGTGCCAGCAGCTTTCCCTGGCAGGGGGATTCCTACGAGCAGTACTTC.

The chain has TRBV2 and TRBJ1-5, with 7 bases identical to TRBD1. Germline lookup yields CDR1 SNHLY and CDR2 FYNNEI. V lost 6 bases and J lost 5; bases outside the gene matches: 7. The CDR3 is 14 amino acids. The CDR3 DNA sequence: TGTGCCAGCAGCTACGGACAGGTGCATCAGCCCCAGCATTTT. Translation gives CASSYGQVHQPQHF.

To note about this clone: Germline is not matched at one junction end, which may reflect a read error. The rearrangement links TRBV7-9 to TRBJ1-2; D gene ambiguous. The CDR3 is made up of 12 amino acids. Per germline, CDR1 SEHNR and CDR2 FQNEAQ (reference sequence). The CDR3 region is CSSSPDYYGYTF. The CDR3 DNA follows: TGTTCCAGCAGCCCTGACTACTATGGCTACACCTTC.

The genes are TRBV29-1 and TRBJ1-2, with D unresolved. This CDR3 spans 14 amino acids. V was shortened by 2 bases and J by 6 bases, with 16 bases between the two germline ends. Germline V lookup: CDR1 SQVTM, CDR2 ANQGSEA. CDR3 amino acids: CSVELPWALNGYTF. The DNA of the CDR3 is TGCAGCGTTGAACTCCCTTGGGCCCTCAATGGCTACACCTTC.

In its sample, this clone was seen a few times. Additional DNA sequences in this sample encode the identical CDR3. The rearrangement links TRBV5-1 to TRBJ2-7; 9 positions agree with TRBD1. Trimming removed 5 bases from V and 6 bases from J; junction bases left unmatched: 6. Germline V gene data show CDR1 as SGHRS and CDR2 as YFSETQ. The CDR3 has 13 residues. CDR3 coding DNA: TGCGCCAGCAGTCTGGACAGGGGTGGCGAGCAGTACTTC. This encodes CASSLDRGGEQYF.

The chain is built from TRBV6-1 and TRBJ2-5; D gene unclear. Germline-derived CDR1 and CDR2 are MNHNS and SASEGT. This CDR3 contains 12 residues. V shed 7 bases and J shed 4 bases, with 10 bases lying between them. CDR3 sequence reads: CASKRSGETQYF. Here the CDR3 DNA reads TGTGCCAGCAAGAGATCAGGAGAGACCCAGTACTTC.

The chain recombines TRBV30 with TRBJ2-1; D is ambiguous. Germline V gene lookup returns CDR1 GTSNPN and CDR2 SVGIG (reference sequence). The CDR3 loop spans 14 amino acids. V was cut by 3 bases and J by 3 bases, with 12 bases left in between. Written as DNA, the CDR3 is TGTGCCTGGAGCATCCCACCGGGCTACAATGAGCAGTTCTTC. Its protein is CAWSIPPGYNEQFF.

The J gene is TRBJ2-1, the V gene TRBV2; D unresolved. The length of the CDR3 is 13 residues. Germline-derived CDR1 and CDR2 are SNHLY and FYNNEI. V lost 8 bases, J lost 0 bases, and 8 bases lay in between. CDR3: CASRASSYNEQFF. The CDR3 DNA is TGTGCCAGCCGCGCGAGCTCCTACAATGAGCAGTTCTTC.

This clone showed up just once. This chain connects TRBV6-1 to TRBJ2-7; 13 bases line up with TRBD2. Germline V lookup: CDR1 MNHNS, CDR2 SASEGT. V shed 11 bases and J 6 bases; nucleotides not matched to a gene: 7. CDR3 length equals 13 residues. CDR3 region: CAARTSGGLEQYF. CDR3 in DNA: TGTGCCGCCCGGACTAGCGGGGGACTCGAGCAGTACTTC.

This rearrangement joins TRBV18 to TRBJ2-3, with a tentative D call TRBD1 (6 bases). The germline V gene encodes CDR1 KGHSH and CDR2 LQKENI. The length of the CDR3 is 15 residues. V lost 6 bases and J 1 base, leaving 14 bases between the germline ends. For the CDR3, the DNA is TGTGCCAGCTCGCCTTACAGGGCCCGCACAGATACGCAGTATTTT. The encoded protein is CASSPYRARTDTQYF.

The CDR3: CASSPQGADQPQHF. The CDR3 bases are TGTGCCAGCAGCCCACAGGGGGCCGATCAGCCCCAGCATTTT. The V and J genes are TRBV5-6 and TRBJ1-5; 9 nucleotides agree with TRBD1. CDR1 and CDR2 (germline): SGHDT, YYEEEE. With V trimmed by 4 bases and J by 5 bases, 4 bases remained unmatched. The CDR3 consists of 14 residues.

The chain uses TRBV6-1 and TRBJ1-2; 10 nucleotides agree with TRBD1. With V trimmed by 4 bases and J by 2 bases, 7 bases remained unmatched. CDR1 is MNHNS and CDR2 is SASEGT in the germline V gene. This CDR3 comprises 16 residues. The CDR3 DNA is TGTGCCAGCAGTGTATATGGGACAGGGGACAACTATGGCTACACCTTC. This sequence encodes CASSVYGTGDNYGYTF.

The chain links TRBV7-9 to TRBJ1-2, with TRBD1 identical over 7 bases. Trimming took 4 bases from V and 8 from J; bases not matched to a gene: 1. This CDR3 contains 11 residues. Germline values: CDR1 SEHNR, CDR2 FQNEAQ (reference sequence). Here the CDR3 DNA reads TGTGCCAGCAGCTACAGGGGCGGCTACACCTTC. Its translation is CASSYRGGYTF.

V usage is TRBV10-3 and J usage is TRBJ1-5, with TRBD1 identical over 7 bases. From germline, CDR1 is ENHRY and CDR2 SYGVKD. J lost 1 base, V lost 6 bases, and 6 bases had no gene match. CDR3 length: 15 residues. Written as DNA, the CDR3 is TGTGCCATCAGCCCCGGGACAGCGAGCAATCAGCCCCAGCATTTT. Translated, it gives CAISPGTASNQPQHF.

The V gene is TRBV7-2, the J gene TRBJ2-5; no reliable D call. The germline CDR1 and CDR2 sequences are SGHTA and FQGNSA. This CDR3 is 13 amino acids long. Trimming left V 3 bases short and J 1 base short, with 6 bases between. The CDR3 region is CASSFNVQETQYF. In DNA, the CDR3 is TGTGCCAGCAGCTTTAATGTCCAAGAGACCCAGTACTTC.

The genes are TRBV30 and TRBJ2-1; D is unresolved. CDR1 is GTSNPN, CDR2 SVGIG, per germline (reference sequence). CDR3 length: 12 amino acids. The V gene lost 3 bases and the J gene lost 3 bases, with 6 bases spanning the gap. Here the CDR3 DNA reads TGTGCCTGGAGGCTAGTCTACAATGAGCAGTTCTTC. It yields the protein CAWRLVYNEQFF.

The chain carries TRBV19 and TRBJ1-2; 9 positions agree with TRBD1. Trimming removed 4 bases from V and 5 bases from J; junction bases left unmatched: 11. CDR3 length: 16 amino acids. From germline, CDR1 is LNHDA and CDR2 SQIVND (reference sequence). CDR3 DNA sequence: TGTGCCAGTAGTAGCACAGGGGGCGGAGGGGGGTATGGCTACACCTTC. This sequence encodes CASSSTGGGGGYGYTF.

The V and J genes are TRBV27 and TRBJ1-1; weak D call: TRBD1 (6 bases). This CDR3 has 13 amino acids. V was clipped by 5 bases and J by 11 bases, with 18 bases between them. The germline CDR1 and CDR2 sequences are MNHEY and SMNVEV (reference sequence). The CDR3: CASSPWAGAGAFF. The CDR3 bases are TGTGCCAGCAGTCCTTGGGCGGGGGCAGGGGCTTTCTTT.

This chain connects TRBV27 to TRBJ1-1, with D perhaps TRBD1 (6 bases). CDR1 is MNHEY and CDR2 is SMNVEV in the germline V gene (reference sequence). Trimming shortened V by 5 bases and J by 2 bases, and 12 bases separated the two germline ends. The CDR3 spans 14 residues. The CDR3 coding sequence is TGTGCCAGCAGTCCGGACAGTTATAACACTGAAGCTTTCTTT. It specifies CASSPDSYNTEAFF.

The chain recombines TRBV20-1 with TRBJ1-1; 7 positions agree with TRBD1. Germline V gives CDR1 DFQATT, CDR2 SNEGSKA (reference sequence). The CDR3 runs to 11 residues. Trimming at V came to 7 bases and at J to 7 bases, leaving 6 bases not matched to a gene. The CDR3 DNA sequence: TGCAGTGTGGGGACAGCTTATGAAGCTTTCTTT. Its translation: CSVGTAYEAFF.

This rearrangement joins TRBV5-1 to TRBJ1-2; perhaps TRBD1 as D (5 bases). The CDR3 is 14 amino acids. Germline values: CDR1 SGHRS, CDR2 YFSETQ. Trimming left V 5 bases short and J 6 bases short, with 17 bases between. The CDR3 DNA is TGCGCCAGCAGAACGGAGGGCAGGGACCATGGCTACACCTTC. Amino acids: CASRTEGRDHGYTF.

The chain recombines TRBV4-2 with TRBJ2-1, with a tentative D call TRBD1 (5 bases). Per the germline V gene, CDR1 is LGHNA and CDR2 is YNFKEQ. This CDR3 has 18 residues. V lost 0 bases and J lost 2, with 17 bases in between. As DNA, the CDR3 is TGTGCCAGCAGCCAAGACCCTCGGCAGGGCTACCCCTACAATGAGCAGTTCTTC. Translated: CASSQDPRQGYPYNEQFF.

This clone was detected only a few times. The chain combines TRBV11-2 with TRBJ2-3, with a tentative D call TRBD2 (7 bases). The CDR3 length is 14 residues. Trimming shortened V by 2 bases and J by 11 bases, and 17 bases separated the two germline ends. Germline CDR1 SGHAT, CDR2 FQNNGV. CDR3 protein: CASSLRGGFSVQYF. The DNA for the CDR3 is TGTGCCAGCAGCTTAAGGGGGGGCTTTTCTGTGCAGTATTTT. The variable domain in full, with the rest retrieved from reference TRBV11-2 and TRBJ2-3, is EAGVAQSPRYKIIEKRQSVAFWCNPISGHATLYWYQQILGQGPKLLIQFQNNGVVDDSQLPKDRFSAERLKGVDSTLKIQPAKLEDSAVYLCASSLRGGFSVQYFGPGTRLTVL.

This clone has just a few counts. The V call is TRBV2, the J call TRBJ1-1; D is undetermined. Trimming took off 5 bases at V and 3 bases at J, with 4 bases between the two ends. The CDR3 has 11 residues. Germline V gives CDR1 SNHLY, CDR2 FYNNEI. The CDR3 sequence is CASSRDTEAFF. The CDR3 DNA sequence: TGTGCCAGCAGTCGGGACACTGAAGCTTTCTTT.

The chain recombines TRBV28 with TRBJ1-2; no definite D call. The V gene lost 6 bases and the J gene lost 2 bases, with 13 bases spanning the gap. Germline CDR1 MDHEN, CDR2 SYDVKM. This CDR3 contains 14 residues. CDR3 protein: CASRPGFANYGYTF. The CDR3, as DNA: TGTGCCAGCAGGCCAGGATTCGCGAACTATGGCTACACCTTC.

The chain carries TRBV19 and TRBJ1-2; possible D gene TRBD1, 6 bases. Germline lookup yields CDR1 LNHDA and CDR2 SQIVND (reference sequence). Trimming took off 9 bases at V and 4 bases at J, with 21 bases between the two ends. This CDR3 is 15 amino acids long. CDR3 sequence reads: CASQRAGTGPYGYTF. As DNA, the CDR3 is TGTGCCAGCCAAAGGGCCGGTACAGGGCCCTATGGCTACACCTTC.

The CDR3 nucleotides read TGCGCCAGCAGCCCTCCGGCGACAGGGGGAAAAGAGACCCAGTACTTC. This encodes CASSPPATGGKETQYF. This chain joins TRBV5-1 and TRBJ2-5, with 9 bases lining up with TRBD1. The V and J ends lost 4 bases and 3 bases, in that order; junction bases with no gene match: 10. The germline V gene encodes CDR1 SGHRS and CDR2 YFSETQ. This CDR3 spans 16 amino acids.